The 23 T cell receptor beta chains given below trace back to one sample, sequenced in a study of cytomegalovirus exposure and HLA in healthy donors. With 60 Vbeta and 13 Jbeta primers, the PCR was carried out. TCRdb keeps only in-frame clones here, not all; method: immunoSEQ multiplex PCR. The sample carries some 170,000 clones, 81% recorded once. Source material: PBMCs. The receptors derive from a woman between 18 and 29 years old in good health and CMV-seronegative.

The chain employs TRBV7-8 and TRBJ2-5, with 11 bases lining up with TRBD2. The V and J ends lost 5 bases and 7 bases, in that order; junction bases with no gene match: 6. The CDR3 is 14 residues long. The germline V gene encodes CDR1 SGHVS and CDR2 FQNEAQ. The CDR3 DNA is TGTGCCAGCAGCACAACCGGGACTAGCGGGACCCAGTACTTC. This sequence encodes CASSTTGTSGTQYF.

This clone has only one observation. V is TRBV5-1 and J is TRBJ2-1; maybe TRBD2 (6 bases). This CDR3 region has 16 residues. With 3 bases removed from V and 4 bases from J, the gap between germline ends came to 17 bases. Germline V gives CDR1 SGHRS, CDR2 YFSETQ. The CDR3: CASSSIRLGPYNEQFF. As DNA, the CDR3 is TGCGCCAGCAGCTCAATTCGACTAGGGCCATACAATGAGCAGTTCTTC.

The genes are TRBV29-1 and TRBJ2-1; TRBD1 matches 8 bases. Germline trimming cut 5 bases from V and 9 bases from J; bases unmatched to any gene: 9. The CDR3 sequence is 13 residues long. Germline-derived CDR1 and CDR2 are SQVTM and ANQGSEA. The CDR3 spells CSVYRGIIAEQFF. CDR3 bases: TGCAGCGTTTACAGGGGGATTATCGCTGAGCAGTTCTTC.

The chain uses TRBV18 and TRBJ2-1; TRBD2 matches at 8 bases. Germline lookup yields CDR1 KGHSH and CDR2 LQKENI. This CDR3 is built from 14 residues. V lost 4 bases to trimming and J lost 7 bases; unmatched junction nucleotides: 6. The CDR3 region has the DNA TGTGCCAGCTCACGGCCGCCGGGAGGGAATGAGCAGTTCTTC. Encoded protein: CASSRPPGGNEQFF.

The rearrangement joins TRBV7-9 to TRBJ1-1, with D hard to call. The CDR3 spans 14 residues. CDR1 SEHNR and CDR2 FQNEAQ come from the germline V gene (reference sequence). Trimming removed 5 bases at V and 1 base at J, with 11 bases between. The CDR3 nucleotides are TGTGCCAGCAGCCCCTTCCGGAGGAACACTGAAGCTTTCTTT. Translating gives CASSPFRRNTEAFF.

This clone was observed once. The V gene is TRBV2, the J gene TRBJ1-2, with 8 bases lining up with TRBD1. V lost 6 bases to trimming and J lost 3 bases; unmatched junction nucleotides: 3. Germline V gene sequence: CDR1 SNHLY, CDR2 FYNNEI. This CDR3 has 13 residues. The CDR3 loop reads CASREGQDYGYTF. The DNA for the CDR3 is TGTGCCAGCAGAGAGGGACAGGACTATGGCTACACCTTC.

The chain has TRBV6-1 and TRBJ1-4, with 11 bases aligning to TRBD1. V shed 4 bases and J 5 bases; nucleotides not matched to a gene: 6. The V gene's germline CDR1 is MNHNS and CDR2 SASEGT. The CDR3 loop spans 16 amino acids. In DNA, the CDR3 is TGTGCCAGCAGTGGGACAGGGGGCGCTGAAAATGAAAAACTGTTTTTT. It encodes CASSGTGGAENEKLFF.

This clone was found a few times. CDR3 sequence reads: CASSYTQLEDTQYF. In DNA, the CDR3 is TGTGCCAGCAGTTACACACAATTGGAGGATACGCAGTATTTT. The chain uses TRBV6-6 and TRBJ2-3; D ambiguous. The CDR3 is 14 residues long. Deletions cut 2 bases from V and 6 bases from J, with 12 bases between. Germline V gives CDR1 MNHNY, CDR2 SVGAGI (reference sequence).

This clone was seen a few times. The chain is built from TRBV4-2 and TRBJ1-2, with a possible D match to TRBD1 (5 bases). The CDR3 consists of 15 residues. Trimming shortened V by 4 bases and J by 0 bases, and 12 bases separated the two germline ends. Germline CDR1 is LGHNA and CDR2 is YNFKEQ. The CDR3 sequence: CASSPRRGANYGYTF. The DNA for the CDR3 is TGTGCCAGCAGCCCCAGGCGGGGCGCTAACTATGGCTACACCTTC.

This chain uses TRBV9 with TRBJ2-5; 9 bases match TRBD2. The CDR3 has 16 residues. Germline loops: CDR1 SGDLS, CDR2 YYNGEE. J lost 3 bases, V lost 0 bases, and 6 bases had no gene match. CDR3 nucleotide sequence: TGTGCCAGCAGCGTAGCGGGCGGGGGGGGTAAAGAGACCCAGTACTTC. Its translation: CASSVAGGGGKETQYF.

The V call is TRBV21-1, the J call TRBJ2-1; the D call of TRBD2 is as the table states it, not checked on the DNA. TRBV21-1 represents a pseudogene. This CDR3 comprises 18 residues. Here the CDR3 DNA reads TGTGCCAGCAGCGCTGAAGGGGGAGGGTGGCACGAAGACAATGAGCAGTTCTTC. Encoded protein: CASSAEGGGWHEDNEQFF.

This chain links TRBV7-6 with TRBJ1-1; D gene unclear. Germline loops: CDR1 SGHVS, CDR2 FNYEAQ. With 5 bases removed from V and 3 bases from J, the gap between germline ends came to 13 bases. The CDR3 spans 14 residues. The CDR3 bases are TGTGCCAGCAGCCAAATCGGCGGGGACACTGAAGCTTTCTTT. Translated: CASSQIGGDTEAFF.

V is TRBV2 and J is TRBJ1-3; 7 bases agree with TRBD1. V dropped 6 bases and J dropped 7; count of bases not matched to a gene: 6. CDR3 length: 13 residues. Germline assignment: CDR1 SNHLY and CDR2 FYNNEI. In DNA form, the CDR3 reads TGTGCCAGCAGCGACAGGGAATTCAACACCATATATTTT. It yields the protein CASSDREFNTIYF.

J is TRBJ1-5 and V is TRBV19; 12 positions agree with TRBD1. The germline V gene has CDR1 LNHDA and CDR2 SQIVND (reference sequence). After removal of 7 bases from V and 3 bases from J, the junction contained 7 bases not matched to a gene. The CDR3 is made up of 16 amino acids. The CDR3 reads CASISGTGGPNQPQHF. In DNA form, the CDR3 reads TGTGCCAGTATTTCCGGGACAGGGGGCCCCAATCAGCCCCAGCATTTT. The full variable domain, rest sourced from reference TRBV19 and TRBJ1-5, is DGGITQSPKYLFRKEGQNVTLSCEQNLNHDAMYWYRQDPGQGLRLIYYSQIVNDFQKGDIAEGYSVSREKKESFPLTVTSAQKNPTAFYLCASISGTGGPNQPQHFGDGTRLSIL.

The chain combines TRBV4-1 with TRBJ1-2; unclear D gene. The CDR3 sequence is 13 residues long. Germline V CDR1 and CDR2: MGHRA, YSYEKL. The V end was cut by 4 bases, the J end by 5 bases, with 11 bases between. The CDR3 nucleotides read TGCGCCAGCAGCCCTGACGGGTCGTATGGCTACACCTTC. The encoded protein is CASSPDGSYGYTF.

The CDR3 loop reads CASSPGGAGGYTF. In DNA, the CDR3 is TGTGCCAGCAGCCCAGGGGGCGCGGGGGGCTACACCTTC. The chain uses TRBV28 and TRBJ1-2, with 8 bases matching TRBD1. The CDR3 is 13 amino acids. Germline CDR1 is MDHEN and CDR2 is SYDVKM. V dropped 6 bases and J dropped 8; count of bases not matched to a gene: 8.

The chain uses TRBV27 and TRBJ2-1, with 11 bases fitting TRBD1. The CDR3 is 17 amino acids. Germline CDR1 reads MNHEY; CDR2 reads SMNVEV (reference sequence). V lost 5 bases, J lost 0 bases, and 6 bases stayed unmatched. As DNA, the CDR3 is TGTGCCAGCAGTAGGACAGGGGGCCCGAGCTCCTACAATGAGCAGTTCTTC. This codes for CASSRTGGPSSYNEQFF.

The V call is TRBV9, the J call TRBJ1-3, with 9 positions matching TRBD1. This CDR3 has 16 residues. Trimming removed 3 bases from V and 2 bases from J; junction bases left unmatched: 6. Germline CDR1 is SGDLS and CDR2 is YYNGEE. This CDR3 reads CASSAYRGLTGNTIYF. CDR3 DNA: TGTGCCAGCAGCGCTTACAGGGGGCTTACTGGAAACACCATATATTTT.

This sequence joins TRBV9 and TRBJ2-5, with a weak D call TRBD1 (6 bases). The CDR3 spans 16 residues. CDR1 and CDR2 (germline): SGDLS, YYNGEE. Trimming stripped 0 bases from V and 1 base from J, with 13 bases between. DNA for the CDR3: TGTGCCAGCAGCGTAGGCCCGACAGGTCTCCAAGAGACCCAGTACTTC. It is translated as CASSVGPTGLQETQYF.

The rearrangement joins TRBV7-2 to TRBJ1-1; D ambiguous. Germline V gives CDR1 SGHTA, CDR2 FQGNSA. This CDR3 region has 15 residues. Trimming cost V 5 bases and J 0 bases, with 13 bases left between them. CDR3 in amino acids: CASSLRSDMNTEAFF. The CDR3 nucleotides read TGTGCCAGCAGCCTGCGTAGCGACATGAACACTGAAGCTTTCTTT.

The chain links TRBV2 to TRBJ2-5; D unclear. Germline V lookup: CDR1 SNHLY, CDR2 FYNNEI. The CDR3 sequence is 13 residues long. V was trimmed by 5 bases and J by 1 base, leaving 8 bases between them. CDR3 region: CASSLQFQETQYF. CDR3 nucleotides: TGTGCCAGCAGTCTCCAGTTCCAAGAGACCCAGTACTTC.

This clone was observed once. The genes are TRBV2 and TRBJ1-1; 7 positions agree with TRBD1. Trimming took 7 bases from V and 0 from J; bases not matched to a gene: 5. The CDR3 is 14 amino acids. The germline CDR1 and CDR2 sequences are SNHLY and FYNNEI. Here the CDR3 DNA reads TGTGCCAGCAAAGGGGGACAGATGAACACTGAAGCTTTCTTT. It specifies CASKGGQMNTEAFF. The whole variable domain, remainder taken from reference TRBV2 and TRBJ1-1, is EPEVTQTPSHQVTQMGQEVILRCVPISNHLYFYWYRQILGQKVEFLVSFYNNEISEKSEIFDDQFSVERPDGSNFTLKIRSTKLEDSAMYFCASKGGQMNTEAFFGQGTRLTVV.

This clone has more than one count but fewer than ten. The J gene is TRBJ1-2, the V gene TRBV5-1; perhaps TRBD1 as D (5 bases). Germline-derived CDR1 and CDR2 are SGHRS and YFSETQ. Trimming left V 3 bases short and J 0 bases short, with 21 bases between. The CDR3 runs to 18 residues. The DNA of the CDR3 is TGCGCCAGCAGCTCAGACGGTCAGGGCCCTACCCCTAACTATGGCTACACCTTC. This encodes CASSSDGQGPTPNYGYTF.